Included here is one T cell receptor beta chain sequence, with context. The antigen is unknown. CDR1 and CDR2 (germline): SGDLS, YYNGEE. The CDR3 covers 16 residues. Trimming removed 0 bases at V and 4 bases at J, with 16 bases between. This entry is derived from a study of T cell responses to AZD1222 COVID-19 vaccine. Findings and limits, study-wide: The repertoires were collected only after the peak T cell response. The donor group comprised mostly white British people and more females; the analysis possibly underestimated clonal diversity. Baseline serology detected seropositivity in only a handful of AZD1222 recipients.

Only in-frame clones appear in the TCRdb table, and some are missing; sequencing was by immunoSEQ multiplex PCR. The table includes tens of thousands of clones, over 75% detected once. The receptor comes from an adult in good health. Sequences were derived from peripheral blood, sampled on day 0 of MenACWY control vaccination. V gene TRBV9 combines with J gene TRBJ2-5; D is unresolved. The CDR3: CASSVGGWGTGETQYF. DNA for the CDR3: TGTGCCAGCAGCGTAGGTGGGTGGGGTACGGGAGAGACCCAGTACTTC.